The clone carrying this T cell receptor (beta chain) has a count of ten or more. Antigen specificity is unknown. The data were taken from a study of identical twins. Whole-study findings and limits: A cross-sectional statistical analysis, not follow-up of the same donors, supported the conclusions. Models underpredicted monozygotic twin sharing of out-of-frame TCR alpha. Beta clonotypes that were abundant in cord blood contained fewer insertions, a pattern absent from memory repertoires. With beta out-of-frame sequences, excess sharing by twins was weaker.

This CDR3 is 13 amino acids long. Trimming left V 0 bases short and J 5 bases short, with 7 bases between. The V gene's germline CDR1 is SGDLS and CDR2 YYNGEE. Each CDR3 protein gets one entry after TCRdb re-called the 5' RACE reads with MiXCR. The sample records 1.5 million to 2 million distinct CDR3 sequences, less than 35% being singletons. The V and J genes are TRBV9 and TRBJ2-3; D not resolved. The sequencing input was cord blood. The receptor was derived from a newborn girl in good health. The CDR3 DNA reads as TGTGCCAGCAGCGTAGGGGGTGGAGATACGCAGTATTTT. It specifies CASSVGGGDTQYF.